This T cell receptor beta chain is from a study of blood T cell repertoires in COVID-19. Clones were read by immunoSEQ multiplex PCR, and TCRdb kept only the in-frame ones, dropping some. The sample records 250,000 to 300,000 clones, more than 85% being singletons. This clone was observed a handful of times. The TCR was taken from a woman in her twenties or thirties with COVID-19, enrolled during active disease. What was sequenced was peripheral blood.

CDR3 coding DNA: TGTGCCAGTAAACGTGGACAGCGCGATCAGCCCCAGCATTTT. This encodes CASKRGQRDQPQHF. The rearrangement uses TRBV19 and TRBJ1-5, with D perhaps matching TRBD1 (6 bases). The CDR3 spans 14 residues. Trimming stripped 7 bases from V and 5 bases from J, with 15 bases between. Germline CDR1 reads LNHDA; CDR2 reads SQIVND (reference sequence).